The 26 T cell receptor beta chains reported below all come from one sample, sequenced in a study of T cell responses to AZD1222 COVID-19 vaccine. Generated by immunoSEQ multiplex PCR, the TCRdb table keeps only in-frame clones and is missing some. The sample shows some 200,000 clones, 88% of them seen only once. The sequencing here drew on peripheral blood, taken 28 days after the second AZD1222 dose. These receptors all come from an adult who received the AZD1222 COVID-19 vaccine.

The J gene is TRBJ2-5, the V gene TRBV18; unclear D gene. The germline V and J ends were trimmed by 1 base and 4 bases, with 7 bases remaining between them. The germline CDR1 and CDR2 sequences are KGHSH and LQKENI. This CDR3 comprises 13 residues. This CDR3 reads CASSPQRSETQYF. The CDR3 region has the DNA TGTGCCAGCTCACCACAACGGTCAGAGACCCAGTACTTC.

This clone was detected only once. CDR3 nucleotide sequence: TGTGCCAGCAGTCTAACCCCCATAGGCACAGATACGCAGTATTTT. Encoded protein: CASSLTPIGTDTQYF. This rearrangement joins TRBV27 to TRBJ2-3; D uncertain. Trimming took off 5 bases at V and 1 base at J, with 13 bases between the two ends. The CDR3 has 15 amino acids. The germline gives CDR1 MNHEY, CDR2 SMNVEV (reference sequence).

The chain uses TRBV28 and TRBJ2-7, with a possible D match to TRBD1 (5 bases). With 7 bases removed from V and 2 bases from J, the gap between germline ends came to 9 bases. This CDR3 is built from 12 residues. Germline CDR1 MDHEN, CDR2 SYDVKM. CDR3 sequence (DNA): TGTGCCAGCACCCCGGACACCTACGAGCAGTACTTC. This translates into CASTPDTYEQYF.

In this sample, this clone turned up a few times. V and J are TRBV29-1 and TRBJ1-1; no clear D. Deletions cut 5 bases from V and 2 bases from J, with 9 bases between. The CDR3 runs 12 residues. The germline V gene has CDR1 SQVTM and CDR2 ANQGSEA. The CDR3 nucleotides read TGCAGCGTTAAGCAATCCAACACTGAAGCTTTCTTT. It encodes CSVKQSNTEAFF.

This sequence joins TRBV6-2 or TRBV6-3 and TRBJ2-7, with 7 nucleotides matching TRBD1. The junction had 5 bases not matched to a gene; V was cut back by 3 bases and J by 6 bases. This CDR3 has 13 amino acids. Per germline, CDR1 MNHEY and CDR2 SVGEGT. CDR3 sequence: CASSYSSGGEQYF. CDR3 sequence (DNA): TGTGCCAGCAGTTATAGCTCAGGGGGCGAGCAGTACTTC.

The chain combines TRBV2 with TRBJ1-1; no clear D. The CDR3 has 11 residues. In germline, CDR1 is SNHLY, CDR2 FYNNEI. V lost 7 bases and J lost 4, with 7 bases in between. The DNA for the CDR3 is TGTGCCAGCACCCGGGCCACTGAAGCTTTCTTT. This codes for CASTRATEAFF.

The chain has TRBV29-1 and TRBJ2-3; TRBD2 is a possible D gene (6 bases). The CDR3 spans 14 residues. Germline V gives CDR1 SQVTM, CDR2 ANQGSEA. V gave up 4 bases and J gave up 0 bases, with 11 bases separating them. This chain's CDR3 is CSVGSGLSTDTQYF. Here the CDR3 DNA reads TGCAGCGTTGGGAGCGGGCTCAGCACAGATACGCAGTATTTT.

This rearrangement joins TRBV6-2 or TRBV6-3 to TRBJ2-1, with TRBD2 matching over 12 bases. The junction had 11 bases not matched to a gene; V was cut back by 5 bases and J by 9 bases. The CDR3 runs to 16 residues. The germline V gene encodes CDR1 MNHEY and CDR2 SVGEGT. Here the CDR3 DNA reads TGTGCCAGCAGTCGGACTAGCGGGATAGGGGGAAGTGAGCAGTTCTTC. Its translation: CASSRTSGIGGSEQFF.

The chain has TRBV6-5 and TRBJ2-7; 8 bases fit TRBD2. CDR1 and CDR2 from the germline V gene are MNHEY and SVGAGI. V lost 8 bases, J lost 2 bases, and 8 bases stayed unmatched. The length of the CDR3 is 14 residues. CDR3 nucleotide sequence: TGTGCCAGCTGGGGGGGCGGGAGGACCTACGAGCAGTACTTC. The encoded protein is CASWGGGRTYEQYF.

The chain links TRBV28 to TRBJ2-7; 11 bases are shared with TRBD2. The CDR3 has 16 amino acids. Germline CDR1 and CDR2: MDHEN and SYDVKM. J gave up 0 bases and V 3 bases, and 4 bases lay outside the gene matches. CDR3 protein: CASSFSGRASSYEQYF. Written as DNA, the CDR3 is TGTGCCAGCAGTTTTAGCGGGAGGGCCTCCTCCTACGAGCAGTACTTC.

This clone showed up just once. The chain is built from TRBV7-3 and TRBJ2-1, with TRBD2 matching over 14 bases. The junction had 5 bases not matched to a gene; V was cut back by 1 base and J by 9 bases. Germline V lookup: CDR1 SGHTA, CDR2 FQGTGA. This CDR3 has 16 amino acids. CDR3 in amino acids: CASSLRLAGGGSEQFF. The CDR3 coding sequence is TGTGCCAGCAGCTTAAGACTAGCGGGAGGGGGCAGTGAGCAGTTCTTC.

The chain joins TRBV9 to TRBJ2-1, with D perhaps matching TRBD2 (6 bases). The CDR3 has 14 residues. Germline V gene data show CDR1 as SGDLS and CDR2 as YYNGEE. V dropped 4 bases and J dropped 3 bases, with 11 bases sitting between them. The CDR3 DNA sequence: TGTGCCAGCAGCAGGGGAGCGGGCTACAATGAGCAGTTCTTC. Amino acid sequence: CASSRGAGYNEQFF.

This rearrangement joins TRBV28 to TRBJ1-6; the D gene is possibly TRBD1 (5 bases). V lost 1 base and J 11 bases, leaving 15 bases between the germline ends. The CDR3 contains 15 residues. CDR1 and CDR2 (germline): MDHEN, SYDVKM. The CDR3 bases are TGTGCCAGCAGTTTATCCGGGGCCGGAGAGCCACCCCTCCACTTT. It encodes CASSLSGAGEPPLHF. The variable domain in full, with the rest retrieved from reference TRBV28 and TRBJ1-6, is DVKVTQSSRYLVKRTGEKVFLECVQDMDHENMFWYRQDPGLGLRLIYFSYDVKMKEKGDIPEGYSVSREKKERFSLILESASTNQTSMYLCASSLSGAGEPPLHFGNGTRLTVT.

The chain couples TRBV7-9 to TRBJ2-1; no clear D gene. Per the germline V gene, CDR1 is SEHNR and CDR2 is FQNEAQ (reference sequence). This CDR3 comprises 14 residues. Trimming left V 3 bases short and J 7 bases short, with 13 bases between. CDR3 bases: TGTGCCAGCAGCTTTAACACCTTGGCGAATGAGCAGTTCTTC. This translates into CASSFNTLANEQFF.

V is TRBV10-3 and J is TRBJ2-7; D remains ambiguous. Germline V gene sequence: CDR1 ENHRY, CDR2 SYGVKD. V was pared by 2 bases and J by 3 bases, with 14 bases between. The CDR3 runs 15 residues. The CDR3 reads CAISETDRTDYEQYF. The CDR3 DNA is TGTGCCATCAGTGAGACGGACCGAACGGACTACGAGCAGTACTTC.

V gene TRBV27 combines with J gene TRBJ2-4; D may be TRBD1 (6 bases). This CDR3 contains 14 residues. Per germline, CDR1 MNHEY and CDR2 SMNVEV (reference sequence). V lost 1 base to trimming and J lost 8 bases, with 12 bases between them. For the CDR3, the DNA is TGTGCCAGCAGTTTATTGGGGGCAGCGGACATTCAGTACTTC. It specifies CASSLLGAADIQYF.

This chain uses TRBV3-1 (or the pseudogene TRBV3-2) with TRBJ1-2; TRBD1 matches 9 bases. J lost 6 bases, V lost 4 bases, and 9 bases had no gene match. Germline loops: CDR1 LGHDT, CDR2 YNNKEL (reference sequence). The CDR3 contains 15 residues. The DNA for the CDR3 is TGTGCCAGCAGCCGGGGACAGGGCAAGACGGATGGCTACACCTTC. Protein sequence: CASSRGQGKTDGYTF.

This clone was seen just once. This chain joins TRBV7-3 and TRBJ2-7; 12 bases are shared with TRBD1. The CDR3 length is 16 residues. V shed 5 bases and J 5 bases; nucleotides not matched to a gene: 10. Germline V gene lookup returns CDR1 SGHTA and CDR2 FQGTGA. The DNA of the CDR3 is TGTGCCAGCAGCGCATCTCCGGGACAGGGGGCTAACGAGCAGTACTTC. It translates to CASSASPGQGANEQYF.

The chain employs TRBV28 and TRBJ1-2; 10 bases match TRBD1. Germline CDR1 and CDR2: MDHEN and SYDVKM. The CDR3 covers 13 residues. After removal of 8 bases from V and 5 bases from J, the junction contained 5 bases not matched to a gene. In DNA, the CDR3 is TGTGCCAGCCTAACGGGACAGGGGTATGGCTACACCTTC. This encodes CASLTGQGYGYTF.

The rearrangement links TRBV15 to TRBJ1-3; no clear D gene. Deletions cut 2 bases from V and 0 bases from J, with 8 bases between. CDR1 and CDR2 (germline): LNHNV, YYDKDF (reference sequence). The length of the CDR3 is 15 residues. CDR3 DNA: TGTGCCACCAGCAGATACGGGCCCTCTGGAAACACCATATATTTT. Translating it yields CATSRYGPSGNTIYF.

This chain uses TRBV27 with TRBJ1-1; TRBD1 is a possible D gene (5 bases). Trimming took off 6 bases at V and 4 bases at J, with 12 bases between the two ends. Germline CDR1 reads MNHEY; CDR2 reads SMNVEV (reference sequence). The CDR3 runs to 13 residues. The CDR3 nucleotides are TGTGCCAGCAGGCCGGGGGTGGGCACTGAAGCTTTCTTT. Translated: CASRPGVGTEAFF.

V gene TRBV5-4 combines with J gene TRBJ2-7, with TRBD2 as a possible D gene (6 bases). The V end was cut by 4 bases, the J end by 2 bases, with 13 bases between. The CDR3 consists of 14 residues. Germline V gives CDR1 SGHNT, CDR2 YYREEE (reference sequence). CDR3 loop: CASSAGLTTYEQYF. Here the CDR3 DNA reads TGTGCCAGCAGCGCGGGACTTACCACCTACGAGCAGTACTTC.

The chain uses TRBV6-4 and TRBJ2-7; 11 bases are a match to TRBD2. The CDR3 is 13 residues long. Germline loops: CDR1 MRHNA, CDR2 SNTAGT. With 9 bases clipped from V and 3 bases from J, the junction kept 4 bases outside the gene matches. The CDR3 DNA follows: TGTGCCAGGGTACTAGCGGGAGACTACGAGCAGTACTTC. Residues: CARVLAGDYEQYF.

The table lists this clone with a count of one. This chain connects TRBV5-3 to TRBJ1-4; D perhaps matches TRBD1 (6 bases). TRBV5-3 is an open reading frame, and its role is uncertain. CDR3 length: 13 residues. The CDR3 nucleotides are TGTGCGGGGGCCGGGACACCGGGCGAAAAACTGTTTTTT. This sequence encodes CAGAGTPGEKLFF.

This CDR3 is CASSFQGPPQPQHF. CDR3 bases: TGTGCCAGCAGCTTTCAAGGACCCCCGCAGCCCCAGCATTTT. V and J are TRBV7-2 and TRBJ1-5, with no clear D. Germline CDR1 SGHTA, CDR2 FQGNSA. This CDR3 has 14 amino acids. Trimming took 3 bases from V and 7 from J, leaving 13 bases between them.

The genes are TRBV4-1 and TRBJ2-1, with a tentative D call TRBD2 (6 bases). The CDR3 is 15 residues long. Germline values: CDR1 MGHRA, CDR2 YSYEKL. V was trimmed by 3 bases and J by 4 bases, leaving 13 bases between them. The CDR3 coding sequence is TGCGCCAGCAGCCAGGCGGCTAGCGTTTACAATGAGCAGTTCTTC. Translated: CASSQAASVYNEQFF.